Listed below are T cell receptor beta chains from one sample, sequenced in a study of blood T cell repertoires in COVID-19. Only in-frame clones appear in the TCRdb table, and some are missing; sequencing was by immunoSEQ multiplex PCR. The table shows tens of thousands of clones, with 85% to 90% occurring only once. Sequences were obtained from peripheral blood. The receptors come from a human donor in a cohort sampled during active COVID-19. Both conserved end residues are part of each CDR3.

>TRBV19|TRBJ1-3
CASSKRSRDNGGNTIYF
>TRBV29-1|TRBJ1-1
CSVALNTEAFF
>TRBV5-1|TRBJ2-3
CASRTAGTDTQYF
>TRBV18|TRBJ1-3
CASSPLDTSGNTIYF
>TRBV5-3|TRBJ1-2
CARSFRTDYGYTF
>TRBV4-1|TRBJ2-5
CASSPSPGTFGETQYF
>TRBV27|TRBJ1-6
CASSFSPGTRNSPLHF
>TRBV11-3|TRBJ2-3
CASSPGTGKGDTQYF
>TRBV19|TRBJ2-5
CATRPTQGARETQYF
>TRBV5-1|TRBJ1-1
CASPRPGQGPLWEAFF
>TRBV30|TRBJ2-1
CAWGRGYNEQFF
>TRBV4-1|TRBJ2-3
CASSQVGRLDTQYF
>TRBV5-1|TRBJ2-2
CASTLSPATVAGELFF
>TRBV30|TRBJ2-7
CAWALGGALHEQYF
>TRBV19|TRBJ1-1
CASRGAATEAFF
>TRBV3-1/TRBV3-2|TRBJ2-7
CASSPLAGSYEQYF
>TRBV19|TRBJ1-5
CASRGQGGGQPQHF